This TCR beta chain is drawn from a study of blood T cell repertoires in COVID-19. Study as a whole: Whether acute or convalescent, the COVID-19 samples came from the United States, Italy and Spain. From T cells, B-cell-depleted T cells, or PBMCs came the material, which was cDNA or gDNA.

In the study's own analysis: Estimated nucleated cell counts came from reference gene primer amplification. Assay used: immunoSEQ multiplex PCR; TCRdb lists only in-frame clones, some missing. The V and J calls and clone size were taken over from that table, and D and trimming were inferred from the DNA. The sample contains over 110,000 clones, 80% of which appear only once. The CDR3 spans 15 residues. Germline-derived CDR1 and CDR2 are LGHDT and YNNKEL (reference sequence). The V segment lost 1 base and the J segment 4 bases; nucleotides outside the gene matches: 4. What was sequenced was peripheral blood. The sequence was obtained from a man aged 65 to 85 who had recovered from COVID-19. The gene calls are TRBV3-1 (or the pseudogene TRBV3-2) and TRBJ2-3; TRBD1 aligns across 8 bases. The CDR3 sequence: CASSQAGQGADTQYF. The CDR3 DNA reads as TGTGCCAGCAGCCAAGCTGGACAGGGAGCAGATACGCAGTATTTT.